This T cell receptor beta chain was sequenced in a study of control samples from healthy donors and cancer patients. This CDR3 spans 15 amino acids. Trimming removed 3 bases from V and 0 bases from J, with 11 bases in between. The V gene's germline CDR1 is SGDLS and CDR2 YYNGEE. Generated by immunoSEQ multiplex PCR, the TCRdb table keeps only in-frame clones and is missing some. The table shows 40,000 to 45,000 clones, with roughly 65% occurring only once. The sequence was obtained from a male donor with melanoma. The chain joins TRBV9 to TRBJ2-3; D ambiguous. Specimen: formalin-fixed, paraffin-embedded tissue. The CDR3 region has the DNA TGTGCCAGCAGCGCCCGTTCGGGCAGCACAGATACGCAGTATTTT. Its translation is CASSARSGSTDTQYF.